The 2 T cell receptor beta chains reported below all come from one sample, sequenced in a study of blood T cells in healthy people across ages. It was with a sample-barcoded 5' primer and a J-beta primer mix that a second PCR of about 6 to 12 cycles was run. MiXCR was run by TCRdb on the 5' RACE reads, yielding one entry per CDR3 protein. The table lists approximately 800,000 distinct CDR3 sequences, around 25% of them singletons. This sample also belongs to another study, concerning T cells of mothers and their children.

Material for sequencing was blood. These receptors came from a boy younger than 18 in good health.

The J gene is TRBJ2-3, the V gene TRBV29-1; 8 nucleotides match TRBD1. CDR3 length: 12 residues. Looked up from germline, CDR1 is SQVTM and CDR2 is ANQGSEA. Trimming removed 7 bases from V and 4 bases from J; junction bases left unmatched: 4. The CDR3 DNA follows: TGCAGCGCTGAGACAGGGGCAGATACGCAGTATTTT. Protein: CSAETGADTQYF.

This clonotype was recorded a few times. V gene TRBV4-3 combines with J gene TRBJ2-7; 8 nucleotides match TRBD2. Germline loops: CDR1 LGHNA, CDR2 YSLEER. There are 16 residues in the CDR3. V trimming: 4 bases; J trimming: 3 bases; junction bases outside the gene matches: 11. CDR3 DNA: TGCGCCAGCAGCCTAGGGGTCACTAGCGGATTCTACGAGCAGTACTTC. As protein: CASSLGVTSGFYEQYF.